The 17 T cell receptor beta chains presented below share a single source sample, sequenced in a study of OX40 agonist ivuxolimab in advanced cancers. Clones were sequenced by immunoSEQ multiplex PCR, and TCRdb holds only the in-frame ones, with some missing. The sample records roughly 68,000 clones, about nine tenths being singletons. The specimen comprised CD4+ or CD8+ T cells sorted from blood, sampled in a trial of the OX40 agonist ivuxolimab. The source is an adult with an advanced solid tumor such as melanoma, head and neck, liver or kidney cancer.

In regard to this clone: At one of its ends the junction is not consistent with the germline gene, which may arise from a read error. J is TRBJ2-5 and V is TRBV15; D remains unclear. The V gene's germline CDR1 is LNHNV and CDR2 YYDKDF (reference sequence). This CDR3 has 15 residues. CDR3 bases: TGTGCCACCAGCCGAGACCCTGGGTACCAAGAGACCCAGTACTTC. Amino acids: CATSRDPGYQETQYF.

The chain couples TRBV7-3 to TRBJ2-3, with 7 bases lining up with TRBD2. This CDR3 is built from 15 residues. Germline V CDR1 and CDR2: SGHTA, FQGTGA. The ends lost 5 bases at V and 0 bases at J; junction bases unmatched: 5. This CDR3 is CASSETSTSTDTQYF. The CDR3 DNA is TGTGCCAGCAGCGAGACTAGCACTAGCACAGATACGCAGTATTTT.

The V call is TRBV28, the J call TRBJ1-2; TRBD1 matches at 7 bases. The germline V gene encodes CDR1 MDHEN and CDR2 SYDVKM. The V segment lost 4 bases and the J segment 7 bases; nucleotides outside the gene matches: 6. The CDR3 is 13 amino acids. CDR3 amino acids: CASSYRGAAGYTF. The CDR3 coding sequence is TGTGCCAGCAGTTACAGGGGTGCAGCTGGCTACACCTTC.

The V gene is TRBV5-6, the J gene TRBJ2-1; D remains ambiguous. CDR1 and CDR2 from the germline V gene are SGHDT and YYEEEE. The CDR3 loop spans 16 amino acids. Trimming left V 0 bases short and J 0 bases short, with 10 bases between. Here the CDR3 DNA reads TGTGCCAGCAGCTTGGTCTCGGCAGTCTCCTACAATGAGCAGTTCTTC. Translating it yields CASSLVSAVSYNEQFF.

This chain uses TRBV6-5 with TRBJ2-5; D gene uncertain. This CDR3 is 11 amino acids long. Trimming shortened V by 6 bases and J by 5 bases, and 7 bases separated the two germline ends. The V gene's germline CDR1 is MNHEY and CDR2 SVGAGI. In DNA form, the CDR3 reads TGTGCCAGCAGGGAGTTGGAGACCCAGTACTTC. It specifies CASRELETQYF.

The chain joins TRBV6-4 to TRBJ2-1; 15 bases fit TRBD2. Germline CDR1 reads MRHNA; CDR2 reads SNTAGT. This CDR3 is built from 15 residues. V lost 5 bases and J lost 9; bases outside the gene matches: 5. The CDR3 DNA is TGTGCCAGCAGTCCGGGACTAGCGGGAGGTGGTGAGCAGTTCTTC. Translating it yields CASSPGLAGGGEQFF.

The rearrangement links TRBV5-6 to TRBJ1-5; D uncertain. V gave up 5 bases and J gave up 1 base, with 19 bases separating them. The CDR3 runs to 17 residues. Germline lookup yields CDR1 SGHDT and CDR2 YYEEEE. CDR3 nucleotide sequence: TGTGCCAGCAGTTTCGGGATTCCCTCCCTCAGCAATCAGCCCCAGCATTTT. Protein sequence: CASSFGIPSLSNQPQHF.

V is TRBV7-6 and J is TRBJ2-1, with 8 bases aligning to TRBD2. The CDR3 has 18 amino acids. CDR1 and CDR2 (germline): SGHVS, FNYEAQ. The V and J ends lost 0 bases and 0 bases, in that order; junction bases with no gene match: 7. CDR3 nucleotides: TGTGCCAGCAGCTTAGCGCATAGCGGGGCTAGCTCCTACAATGAGCAGTTCTTC. This translates into CASSLAHSGASSYNEQFF.

V and J are TRBV7-2 and TRBJ1-1; 7 nucleotides agree with TRBD1. The germline V gene has CDR1 SGHTA and CDR2 FQGNSA. Trimming took 7 bases from V and 4 from J; bases not matched to a gene: 9. The CDR3 is made up of 14 amino acids. CDR3 amino acids: CASNPQTGSTEAFF. CDR3 DNA: TGTGCCAGCAACCCACAGACAGGGTCCACTGAAGCTTTCTTT.

As to this clone: One junction end disagrees with the germline gene, perhaps due to a read error. This chain connects TRBV27 to TRBJ2-2; 8 positions match TRBD2. CDR1 is MNHEY and CDR2 is SMNVEV in the germline V gene (reference sequence). This CDR3 has 15 residues. The CDR3 bases are TGTGCCAGCAGTTTACGCGGGAGGAACGCCGGGGAGCTGTTTTTT. Protein product: CASSLRGRNAGELFF.

The rearrangement links TRBV30 to TRBJ1-1; tentative D call: TRBD1 (6 bases). Germline CDR1 is GTSNPN and CDR2 is SVGIG (reference sequence). V was pared by 2 bases and J by 1 base, with 8 bases between. The CDR3 runs 13 residues. The CDR3 is CAWSTQGNTEAFF. In nucleotides, the CDR3 is TGTGCCTGGAGTACACAGGGGAACACTGAAGCTTTCTTT.

The chain has TRBV7-8 and TRBJ1-4; tentatively, D is TRBD1 (5 bases). The CDR3 extends over 14 amino acids. Germline CDR1 and CDR2: SGHVS and FQNEAQ. V dropped 2 bases and J dropped 5 bases, with 9 bases sitting between them. In DNA, the CDR3 is TGTGCCAGCAGCTTAAGGGGAAGAAATGAAAAACTGTTTTTT. It codes for CASSLRGRNEKLFF. Drawing the rest from reference TRBV7-8 and TRBJ1-4, the complete variable domain is GAGVSQSPRYKVAKRGQDVALRCDPISGHVSLFWYQQALGQGPEFLTYFQNEAQLDKSGLPSDRFFAERPEGSVSTLKIQRTQQEDSAVYLCASSLRGRNEKLFFGSGTQLSVL.

The chain recombines TRBV19 with TRBJ2-5; D may be TRBD2 (6 bases). This CDR3 is built from 12 residues. The germline gives CDR1 LNHDA, CDR2 SQIVND (reference sequence). The DNA of the CDR3 is TGTGCAACGGGGGATGGGCAAGAGACCCAGTACTTC. Translation gives CATGDGQETQYF.

V and J are TRBV6-5 and TRBJ1-1; no reliable D call. The germline CDR1 and CDR2 sequences are MNHEY and SVGAGI. Trimming left V 5 bases short and J 4 bases short, with 11 bases between. The CDR3 length is 13 residues. CDR3 loop: CASSEGGFTEAFF. CDR3 coding DNA: TGTGCCAGCAGTGAGGGAGGGTTCACTGAAGCTTTCTTT.

The chain joins TRBV30 to TRBJ1-2; TRBD1 might be the D (6 bases). This CDR3 spans 13 amino acids. V was clipped by 5 bases and J by 8 bases, with 18 bases between them. Germline V lookup: CDR1 GTSNPN, CDR2 SVGIG (reference sequence). CDR3 in amino acids: CAWAAQGMRGYTF. The DNA for the CDR3 is TGTGCCTGGGCCGCACAGGGTATGAGGGGCTACACCTTC.

This clone was recorded a few times. The chain links TRBV5-1 to TRBJ2-7, with 7 bases fitting TRBD1. Looked up from germline, CDR1 is SGHRS and CDR2 is YFSETQ. The CDR3 extends over 14 amino acids. The V and J ends lost 4 bases and 2 bases, in that order; junction bases with no gene match: 6. As DNA, the CDR3 is TGCGCCAGCAGCCGACAGGGTCCCCCCTACGAGCAGTACTTC. It yields the protein CASSRQGPPYEQYF.

This chain links TRBV29-1 with TRBJ1-2; 7 nucleotides line up with TRBD1. This CDR3 has 14 residues. V lost 4 bases to trimming and J lost 8 bases; unmatched junction nucleotides: 13. In germline, CDR1 is SQVTM, CDR2 ANQGSEA. CDR3 region: CSVVTGPRTGGYTF. The CDR3 nucleotides read TGCAGCGTTGTGACAGGGCCCCGGACGGGGGGCTACACCTTC.